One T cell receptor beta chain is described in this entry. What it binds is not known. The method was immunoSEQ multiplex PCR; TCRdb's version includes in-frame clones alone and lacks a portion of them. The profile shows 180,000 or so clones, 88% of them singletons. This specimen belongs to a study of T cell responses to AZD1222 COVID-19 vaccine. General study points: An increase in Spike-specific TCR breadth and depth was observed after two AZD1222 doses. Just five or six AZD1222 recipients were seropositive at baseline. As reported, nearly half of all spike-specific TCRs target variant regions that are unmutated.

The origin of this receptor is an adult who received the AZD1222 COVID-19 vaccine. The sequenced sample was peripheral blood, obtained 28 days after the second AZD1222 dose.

The CDR3 DNA sequence: TGTGCCAGCAGTGAAAGGGGGCGAGGTGGGGCCAACGTCCTGACTTTC. As protein: CASSERGRGGANVLTF. The chain carries TRBV2 and TRBJ2-6, with 7 bases matching TRBD1. The CDR3 consists of 16 residues. After removal of 2 bases from V and 3 bases from J, the junction contained 4 bases not matched to a gene. The germline gives CDR1 SNHLY, CDR2 FYNNEI.